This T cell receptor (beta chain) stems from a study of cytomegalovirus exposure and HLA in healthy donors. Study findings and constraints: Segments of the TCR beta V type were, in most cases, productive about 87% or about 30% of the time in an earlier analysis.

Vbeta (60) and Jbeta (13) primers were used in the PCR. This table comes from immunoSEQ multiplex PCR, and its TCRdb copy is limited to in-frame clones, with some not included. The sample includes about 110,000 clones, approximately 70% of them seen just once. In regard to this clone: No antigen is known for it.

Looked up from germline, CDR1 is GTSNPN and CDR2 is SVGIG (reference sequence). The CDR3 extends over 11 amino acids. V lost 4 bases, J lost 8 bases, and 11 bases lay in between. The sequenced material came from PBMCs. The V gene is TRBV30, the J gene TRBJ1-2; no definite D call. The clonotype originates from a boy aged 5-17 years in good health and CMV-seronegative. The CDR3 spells CAWNGVGGYTF. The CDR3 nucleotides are TGTGCCTGGAACGGAGTAGGCGGCTACACCTTC.